The clone carrying this T cell receptor (beta chain) appeared a single time. The antigen is not known. PCR was performed a second time for about 6 to 11 cycles using a sample-barcoded 5' primer and a J-beta primer mix. In TCRdb, the 5' RACE reads were re-called with MiXCR into one record per CDR3 protein. The sample contains over 1,200,000 distinct CDR3 sequences, 59% of which appear only once. The study recruited healthy Caucasian donors from Russia who were aged roughly 6 to 95. This record comes from a study of blood T cells in healthy people across ages. Broader study findings: The recorded TCR beta diversity per million T cells decreased in a roughly linear manner with age.

CDR3 length: 15 residues. Germline CDR1 is DFQATT and CDR2 is SNEGSKA (reference sequence). Trimming pared 0 bases from V and 3 bases from J, leaving 12 bases between. Sequencing used blood. The chain employs TRBV20-1 and TRBJ2-1; D could derive from TRBD1 or TRBD2 (5 bases each). This sequence was found in a man aged 18 to 29 in good health. CDR3 amino acids: CSARDLLGVYNEQFF. The CDR3 coding sequence is TGCAGTGCTAGAGATCTACTAGGGGTCTACAATGAGCAGTTCTTC.